Listed here is a single T cell receptor (beta chain). CDR3 length: 13 residues. The ends were cut back, 2 bases at V and 3 bases at J, with 9 bases in the middle. Per the germline V gene, CDR1 is SGHNT and CDR2 is YYREEE (reference sequence). This entry belongs to a study of T cell changes during pregnancy in multiple sclerosis. Sequenced by immunoSEQ multiplex PCR; TCRdb stores in-frame clones only, minus some. This sample has more than 45,000 clones; roughly 92% occur once, and the top ten carry about 0.94%. This receptor was taken from a female donor in good health, enrolled as a control in a pregnancy study. The V gene is TRBV5-4, the J gene TRBJ2-7; maybe TRBD2 (5 bases). The material was CD4+ T cells from peripheral blood mononuclear cells, obtained in the second trimester of pregnancy. In nucleotides, the CDR3 is TGTGCCAGCAGCTTAGGAGGTGACTACGAGCAGTACTTC. This encodes CASSLGGDYEQYF.